This entry concerns a single T cell receptor (beta chain). Germline loops: CDR1 SGHVS, CDR2 FQNEAQ. This CDR3 spans 16 amino acids. V was trimmed by 5 bases and J by 3 bases, leaving 17 bases between them. Sequencing used immunoSEQ multiplex PCR; TCRdb keeps in-frame clones, though not all of them. The sample shows 100,000 to 150,000 clones, around 83% of them seen only once. This sample was taken from a study of T cell responses to AZD1222 COVID-19 vaccine. This sample comprised peripheral blood, obtained 28 days after the second AZD1222 dose. This sequence originates from an adult who received the AZD1222 COVID-19 vaccine. The chain carries TRBV7-8 and TRBJ1-3, with a tentative D call TRBD1 (6 bases). CDR3 sequence: CASSPGTGGYGNTIYF. Written as DNA, the CDR3 is TGTGCCAGCAGCCCCGGCACCGGGGGCTATGGAAACACCATATATTTT.